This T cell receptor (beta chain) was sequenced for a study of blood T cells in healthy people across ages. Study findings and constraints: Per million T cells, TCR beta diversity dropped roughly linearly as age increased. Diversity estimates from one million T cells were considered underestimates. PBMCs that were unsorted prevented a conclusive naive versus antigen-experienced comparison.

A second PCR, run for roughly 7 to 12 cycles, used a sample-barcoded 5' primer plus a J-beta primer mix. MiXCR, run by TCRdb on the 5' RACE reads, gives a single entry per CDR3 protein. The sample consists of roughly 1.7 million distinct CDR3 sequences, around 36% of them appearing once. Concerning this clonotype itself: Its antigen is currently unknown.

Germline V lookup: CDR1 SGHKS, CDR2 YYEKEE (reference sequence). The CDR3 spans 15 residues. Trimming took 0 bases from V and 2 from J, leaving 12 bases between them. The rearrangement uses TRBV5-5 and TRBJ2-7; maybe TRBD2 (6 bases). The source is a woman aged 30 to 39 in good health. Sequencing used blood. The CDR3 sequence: CASSLVLAATYEQYF. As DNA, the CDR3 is TGTGCCAGCAGCTTGGTGTTAGCGGCTACCTACGAGCAGTACTTC.